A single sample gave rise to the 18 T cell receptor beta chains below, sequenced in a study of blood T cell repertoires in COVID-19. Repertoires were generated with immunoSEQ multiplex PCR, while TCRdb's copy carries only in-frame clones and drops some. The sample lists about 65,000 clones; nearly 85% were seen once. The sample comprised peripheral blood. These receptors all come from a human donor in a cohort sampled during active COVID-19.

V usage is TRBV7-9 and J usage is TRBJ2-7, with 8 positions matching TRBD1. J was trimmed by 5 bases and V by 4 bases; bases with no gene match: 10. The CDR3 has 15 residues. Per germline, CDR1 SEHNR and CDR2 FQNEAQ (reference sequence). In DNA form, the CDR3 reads TGTGCCAGCAGCTCGAACCAGGGGGCGCCTGACGAGCAGTACTTC. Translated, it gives CASSSNQGAPDEQYF.

CDR3 sequence reads: CASSFDARGLVGTGELFF. In DNA, the CDR3 is TGCGCCAGCAGCTTTGATGCCAGAGGGCTAGTGGGCACCGGGGAGCTGTTTTTT. The chain uses TRBV5-1 and TRBJ2-2; D possibly corresponds to TRBD2 (5 bases). The ends were cut back, 2 bases at V and 4 bases at J, with 21 bases in the middle. CDR3 length: 18 amino acids. Germline CDR1 and CDR2: SGHRS and YFSETQ. Complete variable domain (other parts from reference TRBV5-1 and TRBJ2-2): KAGVTQTPRYLIKTRGQQVTLSCSPISGHRSVSWYQQTPGQGLQFLFEYFSETQRNKGNFPGRFSGRQFSNSRSEMNVSTLELGDSALYLCASSFDARGLVGTGELFFGEGSRLTVL.

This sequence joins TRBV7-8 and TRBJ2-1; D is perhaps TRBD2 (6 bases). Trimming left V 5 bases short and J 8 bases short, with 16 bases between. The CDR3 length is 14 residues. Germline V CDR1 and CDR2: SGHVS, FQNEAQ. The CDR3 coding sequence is TGTGCCAGCAGCCCCAGGGACTTTTTGGATGAGCAGTTCTTC. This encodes CASSPRDFLDEQFF.

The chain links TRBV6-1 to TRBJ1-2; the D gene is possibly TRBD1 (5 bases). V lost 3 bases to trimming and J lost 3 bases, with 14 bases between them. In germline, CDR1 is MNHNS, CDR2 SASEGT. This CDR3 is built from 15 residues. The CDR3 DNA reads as TGTGCCAGCAGTGAGGCCGGGGGTGTAGACTATGGCTACACCTTC. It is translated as CASSEAGGVDYGYTF.

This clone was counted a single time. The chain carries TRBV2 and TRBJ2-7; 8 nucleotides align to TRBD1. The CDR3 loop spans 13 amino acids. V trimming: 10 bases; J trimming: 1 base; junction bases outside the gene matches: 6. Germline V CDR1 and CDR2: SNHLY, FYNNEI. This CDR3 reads CAISRTGSYEQYF. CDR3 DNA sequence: TGTGCCATTAGTAGGACAGGGTCCTACGAGCAGTACTTC.

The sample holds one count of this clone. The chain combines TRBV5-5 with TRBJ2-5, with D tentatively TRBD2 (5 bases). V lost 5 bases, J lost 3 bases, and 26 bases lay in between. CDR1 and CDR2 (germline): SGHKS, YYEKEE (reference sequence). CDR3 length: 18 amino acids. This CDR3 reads CASRPRSSGYRGEETQYF. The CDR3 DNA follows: TGTGCCAGCAGGCCACGAAGTTCAGGTTATCGGGGAGAAGAGACCCAGTACTTC.

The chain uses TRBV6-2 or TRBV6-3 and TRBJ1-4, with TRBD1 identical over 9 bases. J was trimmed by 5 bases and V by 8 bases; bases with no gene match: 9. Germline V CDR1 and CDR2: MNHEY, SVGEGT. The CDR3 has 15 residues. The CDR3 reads CASRWTDRGNEKLFF. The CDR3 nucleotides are TGTGCCAGCCGTTGGACCGACAGGGGGAATGAAAAACTGTTTTTT.

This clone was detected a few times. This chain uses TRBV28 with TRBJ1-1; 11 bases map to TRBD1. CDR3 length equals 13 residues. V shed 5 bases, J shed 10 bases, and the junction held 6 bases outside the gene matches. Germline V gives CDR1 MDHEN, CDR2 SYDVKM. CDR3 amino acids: CASSTPGTGGAFF. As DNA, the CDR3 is TGTGCCAGCAGTACCCCCGGGACAGGGGGAGCTTTCTTT.

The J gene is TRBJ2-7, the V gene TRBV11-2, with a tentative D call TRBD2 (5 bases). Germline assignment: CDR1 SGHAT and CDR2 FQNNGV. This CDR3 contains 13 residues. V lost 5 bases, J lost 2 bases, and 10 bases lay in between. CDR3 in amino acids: CASSPGLPYEQYF. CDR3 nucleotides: TGTGCCAGCAGCCCAGGACTTCCCTACGAGCAGTACTTC.

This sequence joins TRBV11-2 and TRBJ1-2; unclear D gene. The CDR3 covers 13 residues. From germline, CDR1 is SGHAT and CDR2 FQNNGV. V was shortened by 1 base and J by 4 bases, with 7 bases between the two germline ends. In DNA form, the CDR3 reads TGTGCCAGCAGCTTAGGACATGTCTATGGCTACACCTTC. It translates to CASSLGHVYGYTF.

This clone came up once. CDR3 residues: CASSTYRQGDEQFF. In DNA, the CDR3 is TGTGCCAGCAGCACTTACAGACAGGGCGATGAGCAGTTCTTC. The chain has TRBV5-4 and TRBJ2-1; 7 bases line up with TRBD1. Trimming took 4 bases from V and 8 from J; bases not matched to a gene: 9. CDR3 length: 14 amino acids. CDR1 SGHNT and CDR2 YYREEE come from the germline V gene (reference sequence).

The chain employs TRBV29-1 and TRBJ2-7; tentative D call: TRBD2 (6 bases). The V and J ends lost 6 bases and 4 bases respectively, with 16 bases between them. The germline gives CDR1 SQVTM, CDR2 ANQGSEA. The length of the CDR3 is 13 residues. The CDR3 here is CSVLDGSGYEQYF. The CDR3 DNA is TGCAGCGTCCTTGACGGCAGCGGGTACGAGCAGTACTTC.

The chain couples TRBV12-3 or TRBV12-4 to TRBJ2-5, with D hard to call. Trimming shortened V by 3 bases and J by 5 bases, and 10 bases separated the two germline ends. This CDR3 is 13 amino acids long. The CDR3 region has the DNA TGTGCCAGCAGTTTTTCTGGTCGGGAGACCCAGTACTTC. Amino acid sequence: CASSFSGRETQYF.

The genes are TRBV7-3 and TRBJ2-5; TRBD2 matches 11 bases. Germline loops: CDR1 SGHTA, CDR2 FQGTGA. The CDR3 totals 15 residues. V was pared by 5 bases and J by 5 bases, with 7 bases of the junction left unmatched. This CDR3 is CASSLGLAGWETQYF. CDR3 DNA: TGTGCCAGCAGCCTTGGACTAGCGGGTTGGGAGACCCAGTACTTC.

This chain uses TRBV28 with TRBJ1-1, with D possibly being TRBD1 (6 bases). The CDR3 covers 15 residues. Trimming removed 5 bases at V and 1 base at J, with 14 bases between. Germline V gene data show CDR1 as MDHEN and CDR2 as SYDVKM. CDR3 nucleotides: TGTGCCAGCAGTGTCAATACCAGGGGGAACACTGAAGCTTTCTTT. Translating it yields CASSVNTRGNTEAFF.

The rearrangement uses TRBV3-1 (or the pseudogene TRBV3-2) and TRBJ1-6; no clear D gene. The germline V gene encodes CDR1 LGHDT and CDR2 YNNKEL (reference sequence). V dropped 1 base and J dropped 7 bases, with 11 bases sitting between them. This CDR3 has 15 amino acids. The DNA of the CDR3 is TGTGCCAGCAGCCAAGGAGAGGGTCGAAATTCACCCCTCCACTTT. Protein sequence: CASSQGEGRNSPLHF.

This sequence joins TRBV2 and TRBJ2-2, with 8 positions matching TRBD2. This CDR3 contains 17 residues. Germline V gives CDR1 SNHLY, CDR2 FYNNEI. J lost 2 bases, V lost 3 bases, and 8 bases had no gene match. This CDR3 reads CASSERAGEGNTGELFF. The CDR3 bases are TGTGCCAGCAGTGAGCGAGCGGGGGAAGGTAACACCGGGGAGCTGTTTTTT. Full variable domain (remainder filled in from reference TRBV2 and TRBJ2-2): EPEVTQTPSHQVTQMGQEVILRCVPISNHLYFYWYRQILGQKVEFLVSFYNNEISEKSEIFDDQFSVERPDGSNFTLKIRSTKLEDSAMYFCASSERAGEGNTGELFFGEGSRLTVL.

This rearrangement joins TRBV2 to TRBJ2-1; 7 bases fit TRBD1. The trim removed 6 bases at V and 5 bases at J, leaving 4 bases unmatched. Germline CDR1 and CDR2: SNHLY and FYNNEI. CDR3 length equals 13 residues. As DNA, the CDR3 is TGTGCCAGCAGGGAAACAGGGGACAATGAGCAGTTCTTC. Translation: CASRETGDNEQFF.